This entry is about one T cell receptor (beta chain). Its matching antigen is unknown. The junction had 8 bases not matched to a gene; V was cut back by 4 bases and J by 3 bases. CDR3 size: 17 residues. Looked up from germline, CDR1 is SGHVS and CDR2 is FNYEAQ. This sample is drawn from a study of shared clonotypes between healthy human individuals. Findings and limits, study-wide: Among four donors, about 5% of naive CD4 clonotypes were found in common.

Deep was the level used in running the assay. Per sorted-subset replicate PCR, input was about 180 ng DNA, representing about 29,000 T cell genomes. Measured with immunoSEQ multiplex PCR; TCRdb has only the in-frame clones, and not every one. The table shows some 2.3 million clones, with approximately 95% occurring only once. What was sequenced was naive CD4+ T cells from PBMCs. Subset denoted: CD45RA+ positively selected. The clonotype originates from a man younger than 35 in good health. Some clones in this sample may be carry-over from other donors' samples. V gene TRBV7-6 combines with J gene TRBJ2-1, with TRBD2 identical over 11 bases. The CDR3 protein is CASSSFFSGRDYNEQFF. The CDR3 DNA reads TGTGCCAGCAGCTCATTCTTTAGCGGGAGGGACTACAATGAGCAGTTCTTC. Full variable domain (missing parts from reference TRBV7-6 and TRBJ2-1): GAGVSQSPRYKVTKRGQDVALRCDPISGHVSLYWYRQALGQGPEFLTYFNYEAQQDKSGLPNDRFSAERPEGSISTLTIQRTEQRDSAMYRCASSSFFSGRDYNEQFFGPGTRLTVL.